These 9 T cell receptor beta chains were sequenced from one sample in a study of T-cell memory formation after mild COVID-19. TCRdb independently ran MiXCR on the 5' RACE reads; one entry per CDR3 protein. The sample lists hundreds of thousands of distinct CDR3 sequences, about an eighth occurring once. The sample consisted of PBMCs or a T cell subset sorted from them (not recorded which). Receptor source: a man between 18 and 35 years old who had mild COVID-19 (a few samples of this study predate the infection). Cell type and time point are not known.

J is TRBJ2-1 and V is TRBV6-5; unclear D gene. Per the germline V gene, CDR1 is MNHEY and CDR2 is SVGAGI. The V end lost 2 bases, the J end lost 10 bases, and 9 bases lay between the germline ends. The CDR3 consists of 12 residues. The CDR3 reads CASSYGEAEQFF. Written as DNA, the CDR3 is TGTGCCAGCAGTTACGGAGAGGCGGAGCAGTTCTTC.

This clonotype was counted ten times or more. CDR3 residues: CASSPLQGYEQYF. The DNA for the CDR3 is TGTGCCAGCAGCCCCCTACAGGGATACGAGCAGTACTTC. The genes are TRBV7-2 and TRBJ2-7; a weak D match, TRBD1 (6 bases). This CDR3 is built from 13 residues. Germline lookup yields CDR1 SGHTA and CDR2 FQGNSA. V shed 5 bases and J shed 4 bases, with 12 bases lying between them.

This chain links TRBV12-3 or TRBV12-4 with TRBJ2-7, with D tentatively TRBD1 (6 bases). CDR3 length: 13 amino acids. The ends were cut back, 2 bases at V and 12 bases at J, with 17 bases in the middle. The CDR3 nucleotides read TGTGCCAGCAGTTTATTTTCCGTGGCAGGGGTGTACTTC. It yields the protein CASSLFSVAGVYF.

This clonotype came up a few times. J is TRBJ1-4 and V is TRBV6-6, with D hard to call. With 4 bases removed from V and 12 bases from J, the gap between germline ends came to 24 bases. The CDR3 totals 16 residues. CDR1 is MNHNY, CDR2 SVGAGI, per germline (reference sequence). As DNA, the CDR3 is TGTGCCAGCAGTTCCCTCCGAGGGAGGGCAGTGAAGGAACTGTTTTTT. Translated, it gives CASSSLRGRAVKELFF.

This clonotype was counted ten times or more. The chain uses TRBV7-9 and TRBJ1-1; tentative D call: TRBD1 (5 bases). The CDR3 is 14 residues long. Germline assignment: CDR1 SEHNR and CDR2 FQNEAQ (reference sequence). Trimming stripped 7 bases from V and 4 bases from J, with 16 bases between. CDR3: CASTLMSGGTEAFF. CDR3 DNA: TGTGCCAGCACCCTCATGTCGGGGGGCACTGAAGCTTTCTTT.

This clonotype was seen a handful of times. The DNA of the CDR3 is TGTGCCAGCAGTCGACAGGCGTCCTGGGTTGGAAACACCATATATTTT. This codes for CASSRQASWVGNTIYF. The chain recombines TRBV6-1 with TRBJ1-3; D is perhaps TRBD1 (6 bases). The CDR3 consists of 16 residues. Between the trimmed V and J ends, which lost 5 bases and 3 bases, there was a span of 17 bases. CDR1 is MNHNS and CDR2 is SASEGT in the germline V gene.

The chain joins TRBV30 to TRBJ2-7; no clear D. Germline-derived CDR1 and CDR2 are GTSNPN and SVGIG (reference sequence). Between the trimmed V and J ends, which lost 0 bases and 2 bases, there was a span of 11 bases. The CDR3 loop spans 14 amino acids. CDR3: CAWSVHLLAYEQYF. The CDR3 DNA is TGTGCCTGGAGTGTCCATTTGTTAGCCTACGAGCAGTACTTC.

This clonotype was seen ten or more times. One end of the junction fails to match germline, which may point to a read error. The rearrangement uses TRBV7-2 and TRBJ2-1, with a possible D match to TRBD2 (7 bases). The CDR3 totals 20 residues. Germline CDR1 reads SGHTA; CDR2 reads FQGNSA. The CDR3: CASSPNLPGGGTTGYSEQFF. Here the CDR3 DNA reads TGTGCCAGCAGCCCAAACCTCCCTGGGGGGGGGACAACCGGGTACAGTGAGCAGTTCTTC.

CDR3 residues: CASQAQGTADGYTF. The CDR3 DNA reads as TGCGCCAGCCAAGCCCAGGGTACAGCCGATGGCTACACCTTC. The chain links TRBV4-1 to TRBJ1-2, with TRBD1 as a possible D gene (5 bases). The CDR3 extends over 14 amino acids. V was shortened by 8 bases and J by 6 bases, with 19 bases between the two germline ends. CDR1 and CDR2 from the germline V gene are MGHRA and YSYEKL.